This TCR beta chain was captured in a study of T cells after yellow fever vaccination. Study overall: Fractions low in cell number were prepared with SMART-Seq v4 Ultra Low Input. Study-level points and caveats: Weaker overall, the secondary response nonetheless peaked faster (day 5 versus 15). Clones that expanded after primary vaccination mostly reappeared after the booster (96% CD4, 80% to 90% CD8).

The V and J ends lost 6 bases and 4 bases, in that order; junction bases with no gene match: 16. CDR1 and CDR2 from the germline V gene are KGHSH and LQKENI. The CDR3 runs to 17 residues. Template-switching 5'RACE yielded the TCR cDNA; a universal primer site and UMIs were added in the process. TCRdb itself ran the 5' RACE reads through MiXCR, one entry per CDR3 protein. The table shows 360,000 or so distinct CDR3 sequences, with 11% occurring only once. For this clonotype: What it binds is not known.

The input for sequencing was PBMCs, taken on the day of the first yellow fever vaccination. The TCR originated in a man younger than 30 who received the YFV17D yellow fever vaccine. J is TRBJ2-5 and V is TRBV18; 8 nucleotides align to TRBD2. The DNA of the CDR3 is TGTGCCAGCTCCCTATCCAGCGGGGGCACCTCCAGAGAGACCCAGTACTTC. Protein: CASSLSSGGTSRETQYF. The full variable domain, completed using reference TRBV18 and TRBJ2-5, is NAGVMQNPRHLVRRRGQEARLRCSPMKGHSHVYWYRQLPEEGLKFMVYLQKENIIDESGMPKERFSAEFPKEGPSILRIQQVVRGDSAAYFCASSLSSGGTSRETQYFGPGTRLLVL.